Below, 23 T cell receptor beta chains from the same sample are listed, as sequenced in a study of neurological immune-mediated disorders. Each CDR3 protein gets one entry after TCRdb re-called the 5' RACE reads with MiXCR. The sample yields roughly 44,000 distinct CDR3 sequences, nearly 6.5% seen once. Sequencing was carried out using CD4+ T cells from blood. The receptors originated from a woman between 40 and 50 years old in good health.

This clonotype has a count of ten or more. V gene TRBV5-5 combines with J gene TRBJ1-6; maybe TRBD1 (6 bases). CDR1 is SGHKS, CDR2 YYEKEE, per germline (reference sequence). The CDR3 has 15 residues. V was clipped by 3 bases and J by 5 bases, with 12 bases between them. The CDR3 reads CASSSSGADNSPLHF. The DNA of the CDR3 is TGTGCCAGCAGCTCATCGGGGGCGGATAATTCACCCCTCCACTTT.

This clonotype was recorded many times. The chain combines TRBV28 with TRBJ2-2, with 7 bases fitting TRBD2. The CDR3 runs to 13 residues. Looked up from germline, CDR1 is MDHEN and CDR2 is SYDVKM. The ends lost 7 bases at V and 5 bases at J; junction bases unmatched: 4. The CDR3 is CASKGRVTGELFF. CDR3 nucleotide sequence: TGTGCCAGCAAGGGGAGGGTTACCGGGGAGCTGTTTTTT.

This clonotype has ten or more counts. The V call is TRBV5-1, the J call TRBJ2-1, with 7 positions matching TRBD1. J gave up 0 bases and V 4 bases, and 10 bases lay outside the gene matches. The germline V gene encodes CDR1 SGHRS and CDR2 YFSETQ. CDR3 size: 17 residues. For the CDR3, the DNA is TGCGCCAGCAGCCCAAGTCGACAGGGCTTCTCCTACAATGAGCAGTTCTTC. This codes for CASSPSRQGFSYNEQFF.

The sample holds many counts of this clonotype. The chain has TRBV7-9 and TRBJ2-7; 10 bases fit TRBD2. CDR1 and CDR2 (germline): SEHNR, FQNEAQ (reference sequence). The CDR3 runs to 15 residues. V was pared by 7 bases and J by 6 bases, with 12 bases of the junction left unmatched. CDR3: CASTLGGGLAAEQYF. The CDR3 bases are TGTGCCAGCACCCTCGGGGGTGGACTAGCGGCCGAGCAGTACTTC.

This clonotype was detected ten times or more. The genes are TRBV5-6 and TRBJ2-1; TRBD2 matches at 8 bases. The V segment lost 2 bases and the J segment 1 base; nucleotides outside the gene matches: 5. The CDR3 is made up of 16 amino acids. The V gene's germline CDR1 is SGHDT and CDR2 YYEEEE. The CDR3 coding sequence is TGTGCCAGCAGCTTTGATAGCGGGACTTCCTACAATGAGCAGTTCTTC. It specifies CASSFDSGTSYNEQFF. Drawing the rest from reference TRBV5-6 and TRBJ2-1, the complete variable domain is DAGVTQSPTHLIKTRGQQVTLRCSPKSGHDTVSWYQQALGQGPQFIFQYYEEEERQRGNFPDRFSGHQFPNYSSELNVNALLLGDSALYLCASSFDSGTSYNEQFFGPGTRLTVL.

This clonotype has ten or more counts. The chain uses TRBV20-1 and TRBJ2-5; 7 nucleotides align to TRBD2. Germline CDR1 is DFQATT and CDR2 is SNEGSKA (reference sequence). V was clipped by 4 bases and J by 1 base; unmatched bases: 12. The CDR3 loop spans 16 amino acids. The CDR3 protein is CSATGRSGDLQETQYF. CDR3 nucleotide sequence: TGCAGTGCTACCGGGAGGAGCGGAGACCTCCAAGAGACCCAGTACTTC.

The V gene is TRBV6-2 or TRBV6-3, the J gene TRBJ2-7; TRBD2 aligns across 10 bases. With V trimmed by 5 bases and J by 10 bases, 11 bases remained unmatched. This CDR3 spans 14 amino acids. Per the germline V gene, CDR1 is MNHEY and CDR2 is SVGEGT. CDR3 DNA sequence: TGTGCCAGCAGTCTCCTAGCGGGAGCCCACTATCAGTACTTC. Translation gives CASSLLAGAHYQYF.

There are many counts of this clonotype. The V call is TRBV24-1, the J call TRBJ2-2; 9 nucleotides agree with TRBD2. Germline V gives CDR1 KGHDR, CDR2 SFDVKD. The CDR3 has 18 residues. The junction had 15 bases not matched to a gene; V was cut back by 6 bases and J by 5 bases. The CDR3 loop reads CATSPRFSGSLSTGELFF. The CDR3 DNA reads as TGTGCCACCAGTCCTCGTTTTAGCGGGAGCCTTAGTACCGGGGAGCTGTTTTTT.

This clonotype was found many times. The chain uses TRBV11-2 and TRBJ1-6; 7 positions match TRBD1. CDR3 length: 15 residues. V gave up 5 bases and J gave up 10 bases; unmatched junction bases: 11. CDR1 SGHAT and CDR2 FQNNGV come from the germline V gene. The CDR3 loop reads CASSPSEGQTSPLHF. For the CDR3, the DNA is TGTGCCAGCAGCCCCTCCGAGGGACAGACCTCACCCCTCCACTTT.

This clonotype came up many times. This chain uses TRBV5-1 with TRBJ2-1; no reliable D call. V was pared by 4 bases and J by 5 bases, with 4 bases between. This CDR3 is built from 11 residues. Per the germline V gene, CDR1 is SGHRS and CDR2 is YFSETQ. The CDR3 protein is CASSIDNEQFF. The CDR3 DNA reads as TGCGCCAGCAGCATTGACAATGAGCAGTTCTTC. Full variable domain (missing parts from reference TRBV5-1 and TRBJ2-1): KAGVTQTPRYLIKTRGQQVTLSCSPISGHRSVSWYQQTPGQGLQFLFEYFSETQRNKGNFPGRFSGRQFSNSRSEMNVSTLELGDSALYLCASSIDNEQFFGPGTRLTVL.

This clonotype showed up many times. The chain carries TRBV20-1 and TRBJ2-7, with 7 positions matching TRBD2. Germline V gene sequence: CDR1 DFQATT, CDR2 SNEGSKA (reference sequence). CDR3 size: 13 residues. Trimming cost V 5 bases and J 3 bases; bases outside gene matches: 7. Here the CDR3 DNA reads TGCAGTGCTCCTCCGACTAGCTTCTACGAGCAGTACTTC. Protein product: CSAPPTSFYEQYF.

This clonotype was seen many times. The chain links TRBV20-1 to TRBJ2-6, with D perhaps TRBD1 (6 bases). CDR3 length: 19 residues. Per germline, CDR1 DFQATT and CDR2 SNEGSKA (reference sequence). V shed 1 base and J shed 0 bases, with 19 bases lying between them. In nucleotides, the CDR3 is TGCAGTGCTAGAGGGGGTAAAGGGGGACCCCCCTCTGGGGCCAACGTCCTGACTTTC. It is translated as CSARGGKGGPPSGANVLTF.

This clonotype was recorded many times. V and J are TRBV5-1 and TRBJ1-2; possibly TRBD1 for D (5 bases). Germline loops: CDR1 SGHRS, CDR2 YFSETQ. V dropped 0 bases and J dropped 6 bases, with 12 bases sitting between them. This CDR3 spans 14 amino acids. The CDR3, as DNA: TGCGCCAGCAGCTTGGAGGCAGGGAGGGATGGCTACACCTTC. As protein: CASSLEAGRDGYTF.

This clonotype was seen many times. The rearrangement joins TRBV12-3 or TRBV12-4 to TRBJ2-2; D gene unclear. Trimming cost V 6 bases and J 6 bases, with 8 bases left between them. This CDR3 has 12 amino acids. The CDR3 nucleotides are TGTGCCAGCAGGATGGAGCCCGGGGAGCTGTTTTTT. Translating gives CASRMEPGELFF.

This clonotype was observed many times. CDR3 coding DNA: TGCAGTGCTACCCCGGGACTAGGAAACACCATATATTTT. Translating gives CSATPGLGNTIYF. The chain links TRBV20-1 to TRBJ1-3, with a possible D match to TRBD1 (5 bases). Per the germline V gene, CDR1 is DFQATT and CDR2 is SNEGSKA (reference sequence). The CDR3 has 13 amino acids. V dropped 4 bases and J dropped 4 bases, with 11 bases sitting between them.

This clonotype has at least ten counts. The gene calls are TRBV10-3 and TRBJ2-5, with 12 positions matching TRBD1. J gave up 5 bases and V 6 bases, and 4 bases lay outside the gene matches. CDR3 length: 14 residues. Germline CDR1 and CDR2: ENHRY and SYGVKD. CDR3 amino acids: CAIRGTGGWETQYF. CDR3 DNA sequence: TGTGCCATCAGGGGGACAGGGGGCTGGGAGACCCAGTACTTC.

The table lists this clonotype with many counts. The CDR3 loop is CASSPRTASNSPLHF. The CDR3 region has the DNA TGTGCCAGCAGTCCAAGGACAGCGTCCAATTCACCCCTCCACTTT. The chain carries TRBV12-3 or TRBV12-4 and TRBJ1-6, with D perhaps matching TRBD1 (6 bases). This CDR3 is built from 15 residues. Between the trimmed V and J ends, which lost 5 bases and 7 bases, there was a span of 15 bases.

This clonotype was seen many times. The chain carries TRBV20-1 and TRBJ2-7, with 14 bases lining up with TRBD2. CDR3 length: 15 residues. Germline CDR1 and CDR2: DFQATT and SNEGSKA (reference sequence). V was clipped by 0 bases and J by 3 bases; unmatched bases: 1. The CDR3 bases are TGCAGTGCTAGAGAGGGACTAGCGGGAGACTACGAGCAGTACTTC. Its translation: CSAREGLAGDYEQYF.

This clonotype occurred many times. The chain couples TRBV18 to TRBJ2-3; no firm D call. Trimming took off 4 bases at V and 2 bases at J, with 4 bases between the two ends. Per the germline V gene, CDR1 is KGHSH and CDR2 is LQKENI. The CDR3 sequence is 12 residues long. CDR3 protein: CASSLYTDTQYF. The CDR3 region has the DNA TGTGCCAGCTCACTATACACAGATACGCAGTATTTT.

This clonotype was seen many times. The chain combines TRBV5-1 with TRBJ2-7, with D possibly called TRBD1 or TRBD2 (6 bases each). V shed 4 bases and J shed 1 base, with 12 bases lying between them. This CDR3 contains 14 residues. The germline V gene has CDR1 SGHRS and CDR2 YFSETQ. CDR3 sequence reads: CASSGGQASYEQYF. CDR3 in DNA: TGCGCCAGCAGCGGGGGGCAGGCTTCCTACGAGCAGTACTTC.

This clonotype has a count of ten or more. The chain recombines TRBV3-1 with TRBJ1-1, with D unresolved. V was clipped by 4 bases and J by 5 bases, with 11 bases between them. Germline V gene sequence: CDR1 LGHDT, CDR2 YNNKEL (reference sequence). The CDR3 loop spans 13 amino acids. For the CDR3, the DNA is TGTGCCAGCAGCCCCAGGACGAGTACTGAAGCTTTCTTT. It encodes CASSPRTSTEAFF.

The sample holds many counts of this clonotype. V usage is TRBV15 and J usage is TRBJ1-2, with D hard to call. The CDR3 extends over 13 amino acids. The germline CDR1 and CDR2 sequences are LNHNV and YYDKDF (reference sequence). V was shortened by 1 base and J by 7 bases, with 10 bases between the two germline ends. The CDR3 is CATSRVGSFGYTF. CDR3 DNA sequence: TGTGCCACCAGCAGAGTTGGGAGTTTTGGCTACACCTTC. The complete variable domain, with remaining parts taken from reference TRBV15 and TRBJ1-2, reads DAMVIQNPRYQVTQFGKPVTLSCSQTLNHNVMYWYQQKSSQAPKLLFHYYDKDFNNEADTPDNFQSRRPNTSFCFLDIRSPGLGDTAMYLCATSRVGSFGYTFGSGTRLTVV.

There are many counts of this clonotype. The chain is built from TRBV14 and TRBJ2-3; the D is unclear. V shed 0 bases and J shed 1 base, with 14 bases lying between them. The CDR3 is 17 residues long. Germline loops: CDR1 SGHDN, CDR2 FVKESK. The CDR3 region is CASSQDKGYGGTDTQYF. In nucleotides, the CDR3 is TGTGCCAGCAGCCAAGATAAAGGGTATGGAGGCACAGATACGCAGTATTTT.